Only a few counts were recorded for the clone carrying this T cell receptor (beta chain). Its matching antigen is unknown. This sample is part of a study of identical twins. Study findings and constraints: Researchers caution that invariant MAIT and iNKT cells could partly confound zero-insertion analyses. In cord blood, abundant beta clonotypes had fewer insertions; memory showed no trend.

TCRdb reprocessed the 5' RACE reads with MiXCR, giving one entry per CDR3 protein. The sample includes approximately 220,000 distinct CDR3 sequences, about 7.5% of them seen just once. V dropped 4 bases and J dropped 11 bases, with 18 bases sitting between them. CDR1 and CDR2 (germline): LGHDT, YNNKEL (reference sequence). CDR3 length equals 15 residues. The same data also went into a second study, on yellow fever vaccine responses in identical twins. Turning to that study: Twins reportedly mounted vaccine T cell responses that seemed partly convergent, partly personalized.

The chain carries TRBV3-1 and TRBJ1-6; tentatively, D is TRBD1 (6 bases). The TCR was taken from a woman aged 18 to 35 in good health. Sequencing used memory (CD45RO+) T cells sorted from blood. CDR3 sequence reads: CASSPQGDKVPPLHF. CDR3 nucleotides: TGTGCCAGCAGCCCCCAAGGGGACAAGGTACCACCCCTCCACTTT.